This T cell receptor beta chain was captured in a study of graft-versus-host responses after intestinal transplantation. Overall study results and limits: GvH clonotypes were identified within recipient marrow, with a subset emerging first in ileum or blood.

To note about this clone: Its antigen is not known.

This CDR3 has 14 amino acids. V was pared by 3 bases and J by 2 bases, with 7 bases between. The germline V gene has CDR1 MDHEN and CDR2 SYDVKM. Only in-frame clones appear in the TCRdb table, and some are missing; sequencing was by immunoSEQ multiplex PCR. Among fewer than 50,000 clones, about 91% were seen once, and the ten largest hold about 4.4%. The input for sequencing was PBMCs, taken 524 days after transplant. The sequence derives from a human patient who received an intestinal transplant, so some T cells may come from the graft donor. The chain uses TRBV28 and TRBJ1-4; D is perhaps TRBD1 (6 bases). CDR3 DNA sequence: TGTGCCAGCAGTTTTCAGGGGACTAATGAAAAACTGTTTTTT. Its protein product is CASSFQGTNEKLFF.